A selection of T cell receptor beta chains follows, all from one sample in a study of OX40 agonist ivuxolimab in advanced cancers. Some clones are missing from TCRdb's copy, which holds only in-frame ones; the method was immunoSEQ multiplex PCR. The sample lists approximately 110,000 clones, around 93% occurring once. The material sequenced was CD4+ or CD8+ T cells sorted from blood, taken in a trial of the OX40 agonist ivuxolimab. The receptor set was obtained from an adult with an advanced solid tumor such as melanoma, head and neck, liver or kidney cancer. CDR3s include the opening cysteine and the closing phenylalanine or tryptophan. The order of the fields is CDR3 DNA, CDR3 protein, D gene, V gene, J gene, clone size. The D gene is left open where the match is weak. Size is omitted from some rows. Given values are once, few, many or a class for expanded clones.

cdr3_nt: TGTGCCAGTAATCTCGGGCAAAACTTAGGGAATCAGCCCCAGCATTTT
cdr3_aa: CASNLGQNLGNQPQHF
d_call: -
v_call: TRBV19
j_call: TRBJ1-5
clone_size: -

cdr3_nt: TGTGCCATCAGTGACAAGCACAGCGCCTCCTACAATGAGCAGTTCTTC
cdr3_aa: CAISDKHSASYNEQFF
d_call: -
v_call: TRBV10-3
j_call: TRBJ2-1
clone_size: -

cdr3_nt: TGCGCCAGCAGCATCCTAGGGGGCGCAAACACTGAAGCTTTCTTT
cdr3_aa: CASSILGGANTEAFF
d_call: TRBD1
v_call: TRBV5-1
j_call: TRBJ1-1
clone_size: -

cdr3_nt: TGTGCCAGCAGTCAGACGGGACTAGCGGCCTACGAGCAGTACTTC
cdr3_aa: CASSQTGLAAYEQYF
d_call: TRBD2
v_call: TRBV7-2
j_call: TRBJ2-7
clone_size: -

cdr3_nt: TGTGCCAGCAGTGCCCCCGGGACAGGGATTAACTATGGCTACACCTTC
cdr3_aa: CASSAPGTGINYGYTF
d_call: TRBD1
v_call: TRBV28
j_call: TRBJ1-2
clone_size: -

cdr3_nt: TGCGCCAGCAGTACGGGACGAAACTACGAGCAGTACTTC
cdr3_aa: CASSTGRNYEQYF
d_call: -
v_call: TRBV10-1
j_call: TRBJ2-7
clone_size: -

cdr3_nt: TGTGCCATCAGTACAGAGAGGGACACTGAAGCTTTCTTT
cdr3_aa: CAISTERDTEAFF
d_call: -
v_call: TRBV10-3
j_call: TRBJ1-1
clone_size: -

cdr3_nt: TGTGCCAGCTCACTTCAGGCGGGACAGGGGGCAGATACGCAGTATTTT
cdr3_aa: CASSLQAGQGADTQYF
d_call: TRBD1
v_call: TRBV18
j_call: TRBJ2-3
clone_size: -

cdr3_nt: TGTGCCAGCAGAAAAAGGACTAGCGGGAACTCCTACGAGCAGTACTTC
cdr3_aa: CASRKRTSGNSYEQYF
d_call: TRBD2
v_call: TRBV28
j_call: TRBJ2-7
clone_size: -

cdr3_nt: TGTGCCAGCAAACTGGGGGGTCAGTTAAATGAAAAACTGTTTTTT
cdr3_aa: CASKLGGQLNEKLFF
d_call: -
v_call: TRBV28
j_call: TRBJ1-4
clone_size: -

cdr3_nt: TGTGCCAGCAGCTTGGGGGTCCGGGACAGATCTGAGCAGTACTTC
cdr3_aa: CASSLGVRDRSEQYF
d_call: TRBD1
v_call: TRBV5-6
j_call: TRBJ2-7
clone_size: -

cdr3_nt: TGCGCCAGCGGAACCTCAGGGGGAACCCTCTCCGGGACTAGCGGGAGTACGCCCTACAATGAGCAGTTCTTC
cdr3_aa: CASGTSGGTLSGTSGSTPYNEQFF
d_call: TRBD2
v_call: TRBV5-1
j_call: TRBJ2-1
clone_size: -

cdr3_nt: TGCGCCAGCAGTGCGGTTAGCGGGAGTAAAAACGAGCAGTACTTC
cdr3_aa: CASSAVSGSKNEQYF
d_call: TRBD2
v_call: TRBV10-1
j_call: TRBJ2-7
clone_size: -

cdr3_nt: TGTGCCAGCCGAATTGGACAGGCCTATTACAATGAGCAGTTCTTC
cdr3_aa: CASRIGQAYYNEQFF
d_call: TRBD1
v_call: TRBV27
j_call: TRBJ2-1
clone_size: -

cdr3_nt: TGTGCCAGCAGTTCATCCGGGACAGGGGATACGCAGTATTTT
cdr3_aa: CASSSSGTGDTQYF
d_call: TRBD1
v_call: TRBV28
j_call: TRBJ2-3
clone_size: -

cdr3_nt: TGTGCCAGCACGGGAGGCTACTCCTACAATGAGCAGTTCTTC
cdr3_aa: CASTGGYSYNEQFF
d_call: TRBD2
v_call: TRBV4-2
j_call: TRBJ2-1
clone_size: -

cdr3_nt: TGTGCCAGCAGGCTGGACCCTAACTATGGCTACACCTTC
cdr3_aa: CASRLDPNYGYTF
d_call: -
v_call: TRBV28
j_call: TRBJ1-2
clone_size: few

cdr3_nt: TGCGCCAGCAGCCAAGATCGTCGGGTACGCGAGCAGTACTTC
cdr3_aa: CASSQDRRVREQYF
d_call: -
v_call: TRBV4-1
j_call: TRBJ2-7
clone_size: -

cdr3_nt: TGCGCCAGCAGTGATCTGGCAGGGCAAAAACTGTTTTTT
cdr3_aa: CASSDLAGQKLFF
d_call: -
v_call: TRBV10-2
j_call: TRBJ1-4
clone_size: -

cdr3_nt: TGTGCCAGCAGTCCCGATGCAAACACTGAAGCTTTCTTT
cdr3_aa: CASSPDANTEAFF
d_call: -
v_call: TRBV6-4
j_call: TRBJ1-1
clone_size: -

cdr3_nt: TGTGCCAGCAGCTTGATTGGACAGGGATCCTACGAGCAGTACTTC
cdr3_aa: CASSLIGQGSYEQYF
d_call: TRBD1
v_call: TRBV7-9
j_call: TRBJ2-7
clone_size: few

cdr3_nt: TGTGCCAGCAGCTGGGGGGGCTACGAGCAGTACTTC
cdr3_aa: CASSWGGYEQYF
d_call: TRBD2
v_call: TRBV25-1
j_call: TRBJ2-7
clone_size: -

cdr3_nt: TGTGCCAGCAGTGCCCCCGGGACCTCCTACAATGAGCAGTTCTTC
cdr3_aa: CASSAPGTSYNEQFF
d_call: -
v_call: TRBV28
j_call: TRBJ2-1
clone_size: -

cdr3_nt: TGCGCCAGCAGCCTCCGGGACAGCCCCACTGAAGCTTTCTTT
cdr3_aa: CASSLRDSPTEAFF
d_call: TRBD1
v_call: TRBV5-1
j_call: TRBJ1-1
clone_size: -

cdr3_nt: TGTGCCAGCAGCCCCCGTGGAGTTAGCTACGAGCAGTACTTC
cdr3_aa: CASSPRGVSYEQYF
d_call: -
v_call: TRBV7-9
j_call: TRBJ2-7
clone_size: -

cdr3_nt: TGTGCCAGCAGCCAGGACCAGCGGATCTCTGGGGCCAACGTCCTGACTTTC
cdr3_aa: CASSQDQRISGANVLTF
d_call: -
v_call: TRBV4-2
j_call: TRBJ2-6
clone_size: -

cdr3_nt: TGTGCCAGCTCACCAATGGCAGGGGGCCTTCAGCCCCAGCATTTT
cdr3_aa: CASSPMAGGLQPQHF
d_call: TRBD1
v_call: TRBV18
j_call: TRBJ1-5
clone_size: -

cdr3_nt: TGCGCCAGCAGCACGCAGGGGCCGGATGAAAAACTGTTTTTT
cdr3_aa: CASSTQGPDEKLFF
d_call: -
v_call: TRBV5-1
j_call: TRBJ1-4
clone_size: -

cdr3_nt: TGTGCCACCAGCAGAGAGAAGGGGAATCAGCCCCAGCATTTT
cdr3_aa: CATSREKGNQPQHF
d_call: -
v_call: TRBV15
j_call: TRBJ1-5
clone_size: -